One and the same sample provided the 21 T cell receptor beta chains below, sequenced in a study of T cell responses to AZD1222 COVID-19 vaccine. The table came from immunoSEQ multiplex PCR; TCRdb's copy has only in-frame clones and leaves some out. The data contain 140,000 to 150,000 clones, roughly 90% of them singletons. The sequencing used peripheral blood, collected 28 days after the second AZD1222 dose. The receptors come from an adult who received the AZD1222 COVID-19 vaccine.

This rearrangement joins TRBV7-8 to TRBJ2-7; 12 bases agree with TRBD2. The junction had 4 bases not matched to a gene; V was cut back by 1 base and J by 3 bases. Germline V lookup: CDR1 SGHVS, CDR2 FQNEAQ. The CDR3 extends over 16 amino acids. CDR3 DNA sequence: TGTGCCAGCAGCTTAGTGGGGACTAGCGGGTTCTACGAGCAGTACTTC. Its protein product is CASSLVGTSGFYEQYF.

The V gene is TRBV9, the J gene TRBJ2-7, with no clear D. CDR3 length: 15 amino acids. CDR1 and CDR2 from the germline V gene are SGDLS and YYNGEE. V lost 4 bases, J lost 0 bases, and 14 bases lay in between. The CDR3 region has the DNA TGTGCCAGCAGCCTGGGCGCTCTTAGCTCCTACGAGCAGTACTTC. Protein: CASSLGALSSYEQYF. Full variable domain (outside the CDR3, taken from reference TRBV9 and TRBJ2-7): DSGVTQTPKHLITATGQRVTLRCSPRSGDLSVYWYQQSLDQGLQFLIQYYNGEERAKGNILERFSAQQFPDLHSELNLSSLELGDSALYFCASSLGALSSYEQYFGPGTRLTVT.

The V gene is TRBV12-5, the J gene TRBJ2-7; 8 bases are a match to TRBD1. This CDR3 is 18 amino acids long. Looked up from germline, CDR1 is LGHNT and CDR2 is FRNRAP. The V segment lost 2 bases and the J segment 4 bases; nucleotides outside the gene matches: 16. The CDR3, as DNA: TGTGCTAGTGGTTTGCCCCCTGACAGGGGTAGGGGTTCGTACGAGCAGTACTTC. Translated: CASGLPPDRGRGSYEQYF.

The chain is built from TRBV12-3 or TRBV12-4 and TRBJ2-3; D remains unclear. V was pared by 5 bases and J by 1 base, with 7 bases between. This CDR3 is built from 13 residues. CDR3 sequence reads: CASSPTGTDTQYF. The CDR3 DNA reads TGTGCCAGCAGTCCGACTGGCACAGATACGCAGTATTTT.

This chain joins TRBV7-2 and TRBJ1-1; D is unresolved. V lost 5 bases to trimming and J lost 4 bases, with 17 bases between them. CDR1 is SGHTA and CDR2 is FQGNSA in the germline V gene. The CDR3 spans 15 residues. CDR3 residues: CASSPSGRVGTEAFF. The CDR3, as DNA: TGTGCCAGCAGCCCTTCCGGGAGGGTGGGCACTGAAGCTTTCTTT.

This rearrangement joins TRBV6-1 to TRBJ1-1; a weak D match, TRBD1 (5 bases). The germline V gene has CDR1 MNHNS and CDR2 SASEGT. The V and J ends lost 3 bases and 1 base respectively, with 9 bases between them. The CDR3 contains 14 residues. The CDR3 coding sequence is TGTGCCAGCAGTGAGGCAGGGACGAACACTGAAGCTTTCTTT. It specifies CASSEAGTNTEAFF.

This chain links TRBV28 with TRBJ1-6; possible D gene TRBD1, 5 bases. The germline V gene encodes CDR1 MDHEN and CDR2 SYDVKM. This CDR3 spans 15 amino acids. V was cut by 10 bases and J by 5 bases, with 18 bases left in between. CDR3 nucleotides: TGTGCCACCAAATACGGGGACCGTAATAATTCACCCCTCCACTTT. Its protein is CATKYGDRNNSPLHF.

The V call is TRBV27, the J call TRBJ1-2, with a possible D match to TRBD1 (6 bases). The germline V and J ends were trimmed by 6 bases and 7 bases, with 21 bases remaining between them. CDR1 MNHEY and CDR2 SMNVEV come from the germline V gene (reference sequence). This CDR3 spans 15 amino acids. The chain's CDR3 is CASRPGAGGVFGYTF. The CDR3 DNA sequence: TGTGCCAGCAGGCCAGGGGCGGGCGGGGTTTTTGGCTACACCTTC.

V is TRBV6-5 and J is TRBJ1-4, with D possibly TRBD1 on 5 matching bases. V lost 2 bases and J lost 7, with 11 bases in between. Germline CDR1 and CDR2: MNHEY and SVGAGI. The CDR3 sequence is 14 residues long. CDR3 coding DNA: TGTGCCAGCAGTTACCTGGGGCTGGGTGAAAAACTGTTTTTT. Residues: CASSYLGLGEKLFF.

The V and J genes are TRBV28 and TRBJ1-5; the match to TRBD1 covers 10 bases. The CDR3 covers 13 residues. The V segment lost 7 bases and the J segment 6 bases; nucleotides outside the gene matches: 3. Germline loops: CDR1 MDHEN, CDR2 SYDVKM. CDR3 residues: CASTDRGLQPQHF. CDR3 DNA sequence: TGTGCCAGCACAGACAGGGGGCTTCAGCCCCAGCATTTT. Full variable domain (missing parts from reference TRBV28 and TRBJ1-5): DVKVTQSSRYLVKRTGEKVFLECVQDMDHENMFWYRQDPGLGLRLIYFSYDVKMKEKGDIPEGYSVSREKKERFSLILESASTNQTSMYLCASTDRGLQPQHFGDGTRLSIL.

The rearrangement joins TRBV3-1 (or the pseudogene TRBV3-2) to TRBJ2-1, with 12 bases that match TRBD2. Germline V gene lookup returns CDR1 LGHDT and CDR2 YNNKEL (reference sequence). The V gene end was trimmed by 3 bases and the J gene end by 12 bases; junction bases not matched to a gene: 6. The CDR3 is 14 residues long. The CDR3 sequence is CASSQTSGRGWQFF. CDR3 coding DNA: TGTGCCAGCAGCCAGACTAGCGGGAGAGGTTGGCAGTTCTTC.

This clone is medium-sized by share. This sequence joins TRBV4-2 and TRBJ2-7; 7 positions match TRBD2. Per the germline V gene, CDR1 is LGHNA and CDR2 is YNFKEQ. The V segment lost 0 bases and the J segment 5 bases; nucleotides outside the gene matches: 13. The CDR3 is made up of 17 amino acids. Here the CDR3 reads CASSQDLGGSGSNEQYF. The CDR3, as DNA: TGTGCCAGCAGCCAAGATCTGGGGGGGAGCGGTTCCAACGAGCAGTACTTC.

This sequence joins TRBV4-3 and TRBJ2-3; either TRBD1 or TRBD2 may fit D (5 bases each). CDR1 is LGHNA, CDR2 YSLEER, per germline. This CDR3 is 17 amino acids long. Trimming stripped 0 bases from V and 4 bases from J, with 17 bases between. CDR3 loop: CASSQDWDRPRADTQYF. The DNA for the CDR3 is TGCGCCAGCAGCCAAGATTGGGACCGTCCCAGGGCAGATACGCAGTATTTT.

The chain employs TRBV3-1 (or the pseudogene TRBV3-2) and TRBJ1-4; D may be TRBD1 (6 bases). The V end lost 1 base, the J end lost 8 bases, and 14 bases lay between the germline ends. CDR1 LGHDT and CDR2 YNNKEL come from the germline V gene (reference sequence). The CDR3 sequence is 15 residues long. The CDR3 DNA follows: TGTGCCAGCAGCCAAGTCACCGGGACAAACGAAAAACTGTTTTTT. Its protein is CASSQVTGTNEKLFF.

This chain joins TRBV27 and TRBJ2-7, with TRBD2 matching over 9 bases. The CDR3 runs 15 residues. From germline, CDR1 is MNHEY and CDR2 SMNVEV (reference sequence). V trimming: 5 bases; J trimming: 2 bases; junction bases outside the gene matches: 7. CDR3 region: CASSPVAGGPYEQYF. The CDR3 coding sequence is TGTGCCAGCAGTCCCGTTGCGGGAGGGCCCTACGAGCAGTACTTC.

This chain uses TRBV12-3 or TRBV12-4 with TRBJ1-2; TRBD1 might be the D (5 bases). The CDR3 has 13 residues. Deletions cut 6 bases from V and 2 bases from J, with 10 bases between. CDR3 loop: CASRGGDNYGYTF. In DNA form, the CDR3 reads TGTGCCAGCAGGGGGGGGGACAACTATGGCTACACCTTC.

This sequence joins TRBV18 and TRBJ1-3; D is ambiguous. V was pared by 2 bases and J by 0 bases, with 5 bases between. This CDR3 contains 14 residues. The germline gives CDR1 KGHSH, CDR2 LQKENI. In nucleotides, the CDR3 is TGTGCCAGCTCACCAGTAGACTCTGGAAACACCATATATTTT. Its translation: CASSPVDSGNTIYF.

This clone was observed a single time. The chain joins TRBV4-3 to TRBJ1-6; no clear D gene. The germline V gene encodes CDR1 LGHNA and CDR2 YSLEER. V was cut by 0 bases and J by 1 base, with 19 bases left in between. CDR3 length: 20 residues. CDR3 sequence (DNA): TGCGCCAGCAGCCAAGATTTTGGGAGCACGTCTAGGTCCTATAATTCACCCCTCCACTTT. The encoded protein is CASSQDFGSTSRSYNSPLHF.

This sequence joins TRBV7-8 and TRBJ1-1; 8 nucleotides align to TRBD1. Germline V gene data show CDR1 as SGHVS and CDR2 as FQNEAQ. CDR3 length: 16 residues. The J segment lost 3 bases and the V segment lost 3 bases, leaving 9 bases of the junction unmatched. The DNA for the CDR3 is TGTGCCAGCAGCTTTCTCCCCCTCAGGGGGCACACTGAAGCTTTCTTT. Protein product: CASSFLPLRGHTEAFF.

V usage is TRBV7-2 and J usage is TRBJ2-3, with 12 bases identical to TRBD2. The germline gives CDR1 SGHTA, CDR2 FQGNSA. The CDR3 is made up of 16 amino acids. V was clipped by 0 bases and J by 7 bases; unmatched bases: 5. CDR3 loop: CASSLAETSGRYTQYF. The CDR3 coding sequence is TGTGCCAGCAGCTTAGCGGAGACTAGCGGGAGATATACGCAGTATTTT.

The rearrangement links TRBV7-9 to TRBJ2-7, with D hard to call. The germline gives CDR1 SEHNR, CDR2 FQNEAQ (reference sequence). This CDR3 has 14 residues. Between the trimmed V and J ends, which lost 1 base and 1 base, there was a span of 8 bases. The CDR3 region is CASSLGADSYEQYF. The CDR3 bases are TGTGCCAGCAGCTTAGGGGCCGATTCCTACGAGCAGTACTTC.